A selection of T cell receptor beta chains follows, all from one sample in a study of blood T cell repertoires in COVID-19. The assay was immunoSEQ multiplex PCR, and TCRdb's table has in-frame clones only and misses some. Of 150,000 to 200,000 clones detected, 70% to 90% appear once; the ten largest clones hold approximately 2.1%. The source material was peripheral blood. Receptor source: an older man with active or convalescent COVID-19. The CDR3 runs from the conserved cysteine through the conserved F or W. A D gene is named only where the DNA matches it firmly. The size entry is marked missing in some rows and otherwise reads once, few, many or a size class.

V gene: TRBV24-1
clone size: few
J gene: TRBJ1-2
D gene: -
CDR3 DNA: TGTGCCACCAGTGAATCCACTAGGGATGGCTACACCTTC
CDR3 protein: CATSESTRDGYTF

V gene: TRBV9
clone size: -
J gene: TRBJ2-1
D gene: -
CDR3 DNA: TGTGCCAGCAGCGTGGGGGGGCGAAATGAGCAGTTCTTC
CDR3 protein: CASSVGGRNEQFF

V gene: TRBV20-1
clone size: -
J gene: TRBJ1-3
D gene: -
CDR3 DNA: TGCAGTGCCGAGTGGGGAAACACCATATATTTT
CDR3 protein: CSAEWGNTIYF

V gene: TRBV28
clone size: once
J gene: TRBJ2-5
D gene: -
CDR3 DNA: TGTGCCAGCTCCCCCCAGCGTCAGACCCAGTACTTC
CDR3 protein: CASSPQRQTQYF

V gene: TRBV10-2
clone size: few
J gene: TRBJ2-3
D gene: -
CDR3 DNA: TGCGCCAGCAGGGAAGGCCCGACTAGCACAGATACGCAGTATTTT
CDR3 protein: CASREGPTSTDTQYF

V gene: TRBV6-2/TRBV6-3
clone size: once
J gene: TRBJ1-5
D gene: TRBD1
CDR3 DNA: TGTGCCAGCAGTTACTCGGTGAGGGGGCCGGAGCCCCAGCATTTT
CDR3 protein: CASSYSVRGPEPQHF

V gene: TRBV24-1
clone size: -
J gene: TRBJ1-5
D gene: -
CDR3 DNA: TGTGCCACCAGTGGACATAGCAATCAGCCCCAGCATTTT
CDR3 protein: CATSGHSNQPQHF

V gene: TRBV14
clone size: few
J gene: TRBJ2-7
D gene: TRBD1
CDR3 DNA: TGTGCCAGCAGCCCCCCGACAGGGACCGCCTACGAGCAGTACTTC
CDR3 protein: CASSPPTGTAYEQYF

V gene: TRBV28
clone size: -
J gene: TRBJ2-3
D gene: TRBD1
CDR3 DNA: TGTGCCAGCGCACCCGGGACAGTTTACTCTAGCACAGATACGCAGTATTTT
CDR3 protein: CASAPGTVYSSTDTQYF

V gene: TRBV28
clone size: -
J gene: TRBJ1-4
D gene: -
CDR3 DNA: TGTGCCAGCAGTTTCGGGGGTGGCACCCGAGGAAAACTGTTTTTT
CDR3 protein: CASSFGGGTRGKLFF

V gene: TRBV2
clone size: -
J gene: TRBJ2-7
D gene: -
CDR3 DNA: TGTGCCAGCAGTGGCCAGGTGCCATACGAGCAGTACTTC
CDR3 protein: CASSGQVPYEQYF

V gene: TRBV7-9
clone size: -
J gene: TRBJ1-1
D gene: TRBD1
CDR3 DNA: TGTGCCAGCAGCTTAGGCCAGGACAGGGACACTGAAGCTTTCTTT
CDR3 protein: CASSLGQDRDTEAFF

V gene: TRBV27
clone size: once
J gene: TRBJ2-7
D gene: TRBD2
CDR3 DNA: TGTGCCAGCAGCCCGTTGGAGGGAGGGCTATACGAGCAGTACTTC
CDR3 protein: CASSPLEGGLYEQYF

V gene: TRBV29-1
clone size: -
J gene: TRBJ2-2
D gene: TRBD2
CDR3 DNA: TGCAGCGCTATAGCGGGAGGCACCGGGGAGCTGTTTTTT
CDR3 protein: CSAIAGGTGELFF

V gene: TRBV2
clone size: few
J gene: TRBJ2-1
D gene: TRBD2
CDR3 DNA: TGTGCCAGCAGTGAAGAGGGGACTAGAAACAATGAGCAGTTCTTC
CDR3 protein: CASSEEGTRNNEQFF

V gene: TRBV28
clone size: -
J gene: TRBJ2-4
D gene: TRBD2
CDR3 DNA: TGTGCCAGCAGTTTATGGTCGGCTAGCGGGGGATCCAAAAACATTCAGTACTTC
CDR3 protein: CASSLWSASGGSKNIQYF

V gene: TRBV3-1/TRBV3-2
clone size: -
J gene: TRBJ2-3
D gene: -
CDR3 DNA: TGTGCCAGCAGCCCCTACTTCCGCTCCCCTGATACGCAGTATTTT
CDR3 protein: CASSPYFRSPDTQYF

V gene: TRBV9
clone size: -
J gene: TRBJ2-5
D gene: TRBD1
CDR3 DNA: TGTGCCAGCAGCGTAGGACAGGGACGGGAGACCCAGTACTTC
CDR3 protein: CASSVGQGRETQYF

V gene: TRBV5-1
clone size: few
J gene: TRBJ2-7
D gene: TRBD2
CDR3 DNA: TGCGCCAGCAGCCCTCCACTAGCGGGAGGCGAGCAGTACTTC
CDR3 protein: CASSPPLAGGEQYF

V gene: TRBV30
clone size: -
J gene: TRBJ2-3
D gene: TRBD1
CDR3 DNA: TGTGCCTGGAGTGCCTCCGGGACAGGGATAAGGGATACGCAGTATTTT
CDR3 protein: CAWSASGTGIRDTQYF

V gene: TRBV5-1
clone size: -
J gene: TRBJ1-2
D gene: -
CDR3 DNA: TGCGCCAGCAGCTTGCGTACCCCGAGGGGCTACACCTTC
CDR3 protein: CASSLRTPRGYTF

V gene: TRBV15
clone size: -
J gene: TRBJ2-5
D gene: TRBD1
CDR3 DNA: TGTGCCACGAACCGTAGACAGGGCGATAAGACCCAGTACTTC
CDR3 protein: CATNRRQGDKTQYF

V gene: TRBV6-2/TRBV6-3
clone size: -
J gene: TRBJ2-2
D gene: -
CDR3 DNA: TGTGCCAGCAGCCCCCTAGTGCCGCGGGGCACCGGGGAGCTGTTTTTT
CDR3 protein: CASSPLVPRGTGELFF

V gene: TRBV5-6
clone size: -
J gene: TRBJ2-5
D gene: TRBD1
CDR3 DNA: TGTGCCAGCAGCCAAATTGACAGGGCTTCCGAGACCCAGTACTTC
CDR3 protein: CASSQIDRASETQYF

V gene: TRBV9
clone size: -
J gene: TRBJ2-7
D gene: TRBD2
CDR3 DNA: TGTGCCAGCAGCGTAGGGACTAGCCCAGACTACGAGCAGTACTTC
CDR3 protein: CASSVGTSPDYEQYF

V gene: TRBV5-6
clone size: -
J gene: TRBJ1-5
D gene: -
CDR3 DNA: TGTGCCAGCAGCTTGGGACAGGTTCTAAGCAATCAGCCCCAGCATTTT
CDR3 protein: CASSLGQVLSNQPQHF

V gene: TRBV10-3
clone size: once
J gene: TRBJ2-3
D gene: -
CDR3 DNA: TGTGCCATCAGGGGGGGAACAGATACGCAGTATTTT
CDR3 protein: CAIRGGTDTQYF

V gene: TRBV2
clone size: few
J gene: TRBJ2-5
D gene: TRBD1
CDR3 DNA: TGTGCCAGCAGTACCCAACGGACAGGGCGGGAGACCCAGTACTTC
CDR3 protein: CASSTQRTGRETQYF

V gene: TRBV30
clone size: -
J gene: TRBJ1-4
D gene: TRBD1
CDR3 DNA: TGTGCCTGGAGTGTGGGGACAGGGGGAGTCGAAAAACTGTTTTTT
CDR3 protein: CAWSVGTGGVEKLFF

V gene: TRBV7-2
clone size: -
J gene: TRBJ2-7
D gene: -
CDR3 DNA: TGTGCCAGCAGCTTAGGGGCAGCGGGCACTTACCCCTACGAGCAGTACTTC
CDR3 protein: CASSLGAAGTYPYEQYF

V gene: TRBV4-3
clone size: -
J gene: TRBJ2-3
D gene: -
CDR3 DNA: TGCGCCAGCAGCCAAGACCCCCCAATTAGCACAGATACGCAGTATTTT
CDR3 protein: CASSQDPPISTDTQYF

V gene: TRBV2
clone size: -
J gene: TRBJ1-4
D gene: TRBD1
CDR3 DNA: TGTGCCAGCAGTGAATACAGGGCAGGGGGCGCTGCGTCTGAAAAACTGTTTTTT
CDR3 protein: CASSEYRAGGAASEKLFF

V gene: TRBV28
clone size: -
J gene: TRBJ2-7
D gene: -
CDR3 DNA: TGTGCCAGCAGTTTAGCAGGGTCGGCCTACGAGCAGTACTTC
CDR3 protein: CASSLAGSAYEQYF

V gene: TRBV28
clone size: -
J gene: TRBJ1-2
D gene: TRBD1
CDR3 DNA: TGTGCCAGCAGTTTAACTCAGGGGGCCTATGGCTACACCTTC
CDR3 protein: CASSLTQGAYGYTF

V gene: TRBV24-1
clone size: -
J gene: TRBJ2-1
D gene: TRBD2
CDR3 DNA: TGTGCCACCGGGACTAGCGGGGGAGGTGAGCAGTTCTTC
CDR3 protein: CATGTSGGGEQFF

V gene: TRBV30
clone size: -
J gene: TRBJ1-5
D gene: -
CDR3 DNA: TGTGCCTGGAGTGTACGACAGGTTAATAGCAATCAGCCCCAGCATTTT
CDR3 protein: CAWSVRQVNSNQPQHF

V gene: TRBV3-1/TRBV3-2
clone size: -
J gene: TRBJ1-2
D gene: TRBD1
CDR3 DNA: TGTGCCAGCAGCCCAGAAAGACAGGGGAACTATGGCTACACCTTC
CDR3 protein: CASSPERQGNYGYTF

V gene: TRBV6-6
clone size: -
J gene: TRBJ1-6
D gene: -
CDR3 DNA: TGTGCCAGCAGCCCCGCTTTTGGGGAGAATTCACCCCTCCACTTT
CDR3 protein: CASSPAFGENSPLHF

V gene: TRBV10-1
clone size: -
J gene: TRBJ2-1
D gene: TRBD2
CDR3 DNA: TGCGCCAGCAGTGACCGAACGGACCGGACTAGCGTAGGGCAGTTCTTC
CDR3 protein: CASSDRTDRTSVGQFF

V gene: TRBV4-3
clone size: -
J gene: TRBJ2-7
D gene: TRBD1
CDR3 DNA: TGCGCCAGCAGCCGTTCACCGGGACAGGTCGACGAGCAGTACTTC
CDR3 protein: CASSRSPGQVDEQYF

V gene: TRBV15
clone size: -
J gene: TRBJ1-4
D gene: TRBD1
CDR3 DNA: TGTGCCACCAGCAGAGTTCAGGGGGCATCTGAAAAACTGTTTTTT
CDR3 protein: CATSRVQGASEKLFF

V gene: TRBV14
clone size: -
J gene: TRBJ2-1
D gene: TRBD1
CDR3 DNA: TGTGCCAGCAGCCGAAATCAAGCCGGGACAGGGGGGCGGAATGAGCAGTTCTTC
CDR3 protein: CASSRNQAGTGGRNEQFF

V gene: TRBV10-2
clone size: -
J gene: TRBJ1-1
D gene: TRBD1
CDR3 DNA: TGCGCCAGCAGTGAGAGGACAGGGAGTGAAGCTTTCTTT
CDR3 protein: CASSERTGSEAFF

V gene: TRBV9
clone size: -
J gene: TRBJ1-6
D gene: -
CDR3 DNA: TGTGCCAGCAGCGATCCACTAGGCAGACCGATCGCGAATTCACCCCTCCACTTT
CDR3 protein: CASSDPLGRPIANSPLHF

V gene: TRBV28
clone size: -
J gene: TRBJ2-1
D gene: -
CDR3 DNA: TGTGCCAGCAGTTCACCACAGTACAATGAGCAGTTCTTC
CDR3 protein: CASSSPQYNEQFF

V gene: TRBV30
clone size: -
J gene: TRBJ2-5
D gene: TRBD2
CDR3 DNA: TGTGCCTGGAGTGTCCGTAGCGGGGGGGTGACCCAGTACTTC
CDR3 protein: CAWSVRSGGVTQYF

V gene: TRBV7-8
clone size: -
J gene: TRBJ1-2
D gene: -
CDR3 DNA: TGTGCCAGCAGCCCCGTGGCCTATGGCTACACCTTC
CDR3 protein: CASSPVAYGYTF